One sample yielded the 14 T cell receptor beta chains listed below, sequenced in a study of blood T cell repertoires in COVID-19. Sequencing was performed with immunoSEQ multiplex PCR; in TCRdb, only in-frame clones are kept and a portion is missing. The sample includes some 160,000 clones, roughly nine tenths of them seen just once. The sequenced sample was peripheral blood. These receptors originate from a man between 60 and 75 years old with acute or convalescent COVID-19.

This rearrangement joins TRBV20-1 to TRBJ2-7, with D tentatively TRBD1 (6 bases). This CDR3 region has 12 residues. The V gene's germline CDR1 is DFQATT and CDR2 SNEGSKA (reference sequence). Trimming removed 3 bases at V and 5 bases at J, with 11 bases between. The CDR3, as DNA: TGCAGTGCTAGTGGACAGATCGACGAGCAGTACTTC. Its protein is CSASGQIDEQYF.

CDR3 bases: TGTGCCAGCAGTCGCCTCAGCAGGGAAAAACTGTTTTTT. Protein product: CASSRLSREKLFF. The chain couples TRBV6-5 to TRBJ1-4; D not certain. The V end lost 5 bases, the J end lost 8 bases, and 12 bases lay between the germline ends. Germline V gene sequence: CDR1 MNHEY, CDR2 SVGAGI. This CDR3 contains 13 residues.

This chain uses TRBV19 with TRBJ1-1, with D possibly matching TRBD1 (5 bases). Germline V lookup: CDR1 LNHDA, CDR2 SQIVND (reference sequence). V was trimmed by 10 bases and J by 10 bases, leaving 16 bases between them. The CDR3 has 11 amino acids. CDR3 region: CATSVGGGAFF. Here the CDR3 DNA reads TGTGCCACCTCTGTGGGCGGGGGAGCTTTCTTT.

CDR3 residues: CASSLDSAYGYTF. The CDR3 bases are TGTGCCAGCAGCTTGGACAGTGCCTATGGCTACACCTTC. The chain carries TRBV5-6 and TRBJ1-2; D is uncertain. Germline values: CDR1 SGHDT, CDR2 YYEEEE. With 0 bases removed from V and 4 bases from J, the gap between germline ends came to 7 bases. This CDR3 contains 13 residues. Looking up the rest from reference TRBV5-6 and TRBJ1-2 gives the full variable domain: DAGVTQSPTHLIKTRGQQVTLRCSPKSGHDTVSWYQQALGQGPQFIFQYYEEEERQRGNFPDRFSGHQFPNYSSELNVNALLLGDSALYLCASSLDSAYGYTFGSGTRLTVV.

The chain uses TRBV18 and TRBJ2-7; 7 bases agree with TRBD1. The germline V gene has CDR1 KGHSH and CDR2 LQKENI. V dropped 2 bases and J dropped 9; count of bases not matched to a gene: 7. The CDR3 length is 13 residues. In nucleotides, the CDR3 is TGTGCCAGCTCACCAGAGGCGACAGGGAGGCAGTACTTC. Translated, it gives CASSPEATGRQYF.

The chain uses TRBV15 and TRBJ1-1, with D perhaps matching TRBD1 (5 bases). Deletions cut 0 bases from V and 8 bases from J, with 10 bases between. Germline-derived CDR1 and CDR2 are LNHNV and YYDKDF (reference sequence). CDR3 length: 13 amino acids. The CDR3 coding sequence is TGTGCCACCAGCAGAGACAGGGTATTGGAAGCTTTCTTT. Residues: CATSRDRVLEAFF.

The genes are TRBV6-1 and TRBJ1-6; D call uncertain. Deletions cut 2 bases from V and 2 bases from J, with 19 bases between. The germline V gene has CDR1 MNHNS and CDR2 SASEGT. The CDR3 spans 19 residues. CDR3 DNA: TGTGCCAGCAGTGAAAGAAGAGAAGGAAGGAGCGCCTATAATTCACCCCTCCACTTT. Encoded protein: CASSERREGRSAYNSPLHF.

The chain carries TRBV2 and TRBJ2-7, with D possibly matching TRBD2 (6 bases). The germline V and J ends were trimmed by 10 bases and 6 bases, with 19 bases remaining between them. CDR3 length equals 13 residues. Germline lookup yields CDR1 SNHLY and CDR2 FYNNEI. The CDR3 DNA reads TGTGCCACCGGGACTTTTACCCTACCCGAGCAGTACTTC. It codes for CATGTFTLPEQYF.

The chain couples TRBV6-6 to TRBJ2-3; the D gene is possibly TRBD2 (7 bases). The CDR3 contains 13 residues. CDR1 MNHNY and CDR2 SVGAGI come from the germline V gene (reference sequence). V was trimmed by 8 bases and J by 4 bases, leaving 13 bases between them. CDR3 loop: CASQPGGPDTQYF. For the CDR3, the DNA is TGTGCCAGCCAACCCGGGGGGCCAGATACGCAGTATTTT.

The chain combines TRBV24-1 with TRBJ1-2, with 7 bases matching TRBD1. This CDR3 is 13 amino acids long. Germline CDR1 KGHDR, CDR2 SFDVKD. The V gene end was trimmed by 8 bases and the J gene end by 5 bases; junction bases not matched to a gene: 7. DNA for the CDR3: TGTGCCACCACCGAAGGGACAGTGTATGGCTACACCTTC. The encoded protein is CATTEGTVYGYTF.

V gene TRBV6-1 combines with J gene TRBJ2-2, with 11 positions matching TRBD2. V gave up 0 bases and J gave up 5 bases; unmatched junction bases: 8. The CDR3 is made up of 18 amino acids. Per germline, CDR1 MNHNS and CDR2 SASEGT. CDR3 sequence reads: CASSEAASGGPRTGELFF. CDR3 DNA sequence: TGTGCCAGCAGTGAAGCGGCTAGCGGGGGGCCCAGAACCGGGGAGCTGTTTTTT.

V gene TRBV27 combines with J gene TRBJ1-1, with 9 bases matching TRBD1. The CDR3 runs to 15 residues. Trimming cost V 6 bases and J 6 bases; bases outside gene matches: 11. CDR1 and CDR2 from the germline V gene are MNHEY and SMNVEV (reference sequence). The CDR3, as DNA: TGTGCCAGCAGAGGGTACAGGGGGCGAGGTCCTGAAGCTTTCTTT. Translating it yields CASRGYRGRGPEAFF.

The rearrangement uses TRBV14 and TRBJ2-1, with no clear D. Trimming left V 6 bases short and J 15 bases short, with 18 bases between. Per the germline V gene, CDR1 is SGHDN and CDR2 is FVKESK. The CDR3 length is 12 residues. In DNA form, the CDR3 reads TGTGCCAGCAGGACACGTAACCCCCTTAGGTTCTTC. Residues: CASRTRNPLRFF.

This chain links TRBV18 with TRBJ2-4, with TRBD2 matching over 12 bases. V trimming: 3 bases; J trimming: 8 bases; junction bases outside the gene matches: 14. The germline V gene encodes CDR1 KGHSH and CDR2 LQKENI. There are 18 residues in the CDR3. CDR3 coding DNA: TGTGCCAGCTCACCCCTCCGGAGGACTAGCGGGGAGGGAGACATTCAGTACTTC. Translated, it gives CASSPLRRTSGEGDIQYF.